A selection of T cell receptor beta chains follows, all from one sample in a study of control samples from healthy donors and cancer patients. Method: immunoSEQ multiplex PCR; TCRdb's copy keeps in-frame clones and lacks some. The sample carries approximately 80,000 clones, 91% recorded once. The source material was blood. These TCRs come from a man younger than 40 in good health. CDR3s leave out the opening cysteine and the closing phenylalanine or tryptophan.

V: TRBV7-3
J: TRBJ2-1
CDR3: ASSPSVSPNEQF

V: TRBV7-4
J: TRBJ2-7
CDR3: ASTLRDRRGDCAYEQY

V: TRBV6-5
J: TRBJ2-1
CDR3: ASSSSGGASNEQF

V: TRBV3-1/TRBV3-2
J: TRBJ1-4
CDR3: ASSPTRTNEKLF

V: TRBV7-9
J: TRBJ2-5
CDR3: ASSSGTLRAETQY

V: TRBV19
J: TRBJ1-1
CDR3: ASSIWVGPGNTEAF

V: TRBV2
J: TRBJ2-7
CDR3: ASSEAGGGRRH

V: TRBV5-1
J: TRBJ1-6
CDR3: ASSPGQSSYNSPLH

V: TRBV2
J: TRBJ1-5
CDR3: ASVGTSSNQPQH

V: TRBV28
J: TRBJ1-1
CDR3: ASSRHQITEAF

V: TRBV28
J: TRBJ1-6
CDR3: ASSLDRSNSPLH

V: TRBV24-1
J: TRBJ1-3
CDR3: ATSGTDRGHGNTIY

V: TRBV3-1/TRBV3-2
J: TRBJ2-2
CDR3: ASSQGSAQGTGELF

V: TRBV2
J: TRBJ1-1
CDR3: ASAILLGTEAF

V: TRBV5-1
J: TRBJ2-1
CDR3: ASSIPRDEQF

V: TRBV18
J: TRBJ1-5
CDR3: ASSEDGGNQPQH

V: TRBV28
J: TRBJ1-2
CDR3: ASSLGRPVDGYT

V: TRBV5-1
J: TRBJ2-6
CDR3: ASSPGGYRSGANVLT

V: TRBV6-5
J: TRBJ2-2
CDR3: ASSYSRGRTGELF

V: TRBV4-1
J: TRBJ2-2
CDR3: ASSQITPRGHTGELF

V: TRBV18
J: TRBJ2-1
CDR3: ASSPPGGSSYNEQF

V: TRBV2
J: TRBJ1-5
CDR3: ASRGGTISNQPQH

V: TRBV11-2
J: TRBJ2-7
CDR3: ASSGGLAGAYEQY

V: TRBV6-2/TRBV6-3
J: TRBJ1-5
CDR3: ASSWTGGISNQPQH

V: TRBV24-1
J: TRBJ1-2
CDR3: ATSGDSFYGYT

V: TRBV9
J: TRBJ1-2
CDR3: ASTRGGNSANGYT

V: TRBV6-5
J: TRBJ1-6
CDR3: ASNSRENYNSPLH

V: TRBV2
J: TRBJ2-1
CDR3: PAIIAGGRHFTNEQF

V: TRBV24-1
J: TRBJ2-7
CDR3: ATSDLEDRTYEQY

V: TRBV28
J: TRBJ1-5
CDR3: ASSSTGLNQPQH

V: TRBV6-5
J: TRBJ2-7
CDR3: ASSYGRRSYEQY

V: TRBV6-4
J: TRBJ2-1
CDR3: ASSETSGRYNEQF

V: TRBV3-1/TRBV3-2
J: TRBJ1-4
CDR3: ASSQVQGRTNEKLF

V: TRBV29-1
J: TRBJ1-2
CDR3: SAEDGMKNYGYT

V: TRBV7-2
J: TRBJ2-3
CDR3: ASSLGRYLSTDTQY

V: TRBV19
J: TRBJ1-2
CDR3: ASSRGYGYT

V: TRBV15
J: TRBJ1-5
CDR3: ATSRDPIQPQH

V: TRBV24-1
J: TRBJ2-7
CDR3: ATQMGQGNPEQY

V: TRBV2
J: TRBJ2-3
CDR3: ASCLVVFDTQY

V: TRBV7-8
J: TRBJ1-5
CDR3: ASSLSRDYQPQH

V: TRBV28
J: TRBJ1-6
CDR3: ASLGVRNSPLH

V: TRBV3-1/TRBV3-2
J: TRBJ2-3
CDR3: ASSQKGSGKTDTQY

V: TRBV3-1/TRBV3-2
J: TRBJ1-2
CDR3: ASSQEGGGGYYYGYT

V: TRBV28
J: TRBJ2-1
CDR3: ASGGGPHNEQF

V: TRBV4-2
J: TRBJ2-7
CDR3: ASSQEGSGRGYSYEQY

V: TRBV6-6
J: TRBJ2-1
CDR3: ASSYPETSVWQF

V: TRBV30
J: TRBJ2-2
CDR3: AWSRGATGELF

V: TRBV7-8
J: TRBJ1-5
CDR3: ASSLLAWNQPQH

V: TRBV13
J: TRBJ2-5
CDR3: ASSFVAETQY

V: TRBV27
J: TRBJ2-1
CDR3: ASSFQGHINEQF

V: TRBV19
J: TRBJ2-1
CDR3: ASSPSGGARYEQF

V: TRBV10-1
J: TRBJ2-7
CDR3: ASSESHRPYEQY

V: TRBV4-3
J: TRBJ2-1
CDR3: ASSQESWDIEQF

V: TRBV20-1
J: TRBJ1-5
CDR3: SARYDQPQH

V: TRBV11-3
J: TRBJ2-3
CDR3: ASSLRTTDTQY

V: TRBV6-6
J: TRBJ2-1
CDR3: ASGVNYNEQF

V: TRBV4-1
J: TRBJ2-7
CDR3: ASSPAPGTSGTDEQY

V: TRBV11-2
J: TRBJ2-5
CDR3: ASSRPGPKTGTQY

V: TRBV11-3
J: TRBJ2-1
CDR3: ASSPDRGAGNEQF

V: TRBV6-6
J: TRBJ2-7
CDR3: ASSPGAPPFIQY